Following are 14 T cell receptor beta chains from one sample sequenced in a study of OX40 agonist ivuxolimab in advanced cancers. Data came from immunoSEQ multiplex PCR; TCRdb stores just in-frame clones and leaves some out. The table lists about 80,000 clones, 70% to 90% of them singletons, with 20% to 30% in the top ten. Sequenced material: CD4+ or CD8+ T cells sorted from blood, taken in a trial of the OX40 agonist ivuxolimab. The source of these receptors is an adult with an advanced solid tumor such as melanoma, head and neck, liver or kidney cancer.

The rearrangement uses TRBV19 and TRBJ1-2, with D unclear. V was cut by 4 bases and J by 2 bases, with 11 bases left in between. The CDR3 contains 14 residues. Germline CDR1 is LNHDA and CDR2 is SQIVND (reference sequence). The CDR3 DNA reads as TGTGCCAGTAGTACCCAAGTCCTGAACTATGGCTACACCTTC. Encoded protein: CASSTQVLNYGYTF.

This clone showed up just a few times. The V and J genes are TRBV14 and TRBJ2-5; 7 positions agree with TRBD1. The CDR3 consists of 15 residues. V lost 4 bases, J lost 4 bases, and 9 bases stayed unmatched. Germline V CDR1 and CDR2: SGHDN, FVKESK. The DNA for the CDR3 is TGTGCCAGCAGCCTCCTACAGGGGTATGGAGAGACCCAGTACTTC. The encoded protein is CASSLLQGYGETQYF. The variable domain in full, completed from reference TRBV14 and TRBJ2-5, reads EAGVTQFPSHSVIEKGQTVTLRCDPISGHDNLYWYRRVMGKEIKFLLHFVKESKQDESGMPNNRFLAERTGGTYSTLKVQPAELEDSGVYFCASSLLQGYGETQYFGPGTRLLVL.

The J gene is TRBJ2-7, the V gene TRBV6-1, with no clear D. Trimming removed 1 base at V and 3 bases at J, with 13 bases between. From germline, CDR1 is MNHNS and CDR2 SASEGT. This CDR3 has 15 residues. The DNA for the CDR3 is TGTGCCAGCAGTGAAGGGTTGAGCAGCCTCTACGAGCAGTACTTC. Amino acid sequence: CASSEGLSSLYEQYF.

This clone has just a few counts. V usage is TRBV27 and J usage is TRBJ2-1, with a tentative D call TRBD2 (6 bases). Germline CDR1 MNHEY, CDR2 SMNVEV (reference sequence). CDR3 size: 14 residues. V shed 3 bases and J shed 7 bases, with 13 bases lying between them. The CDR3 loop reads CASSFPSTSNEQFF. The CDR3 DNA sequence: TGTGCCAGCAGTTTCCCCTCGACTAGTAATGAGCAGTTCTTC.

CDR3 in amino acids: CAWSDRQEKKGAFF. CDR3 nucleotide sequence: TGTGCCTGGAGTGATCGACAGGAGAAAAAGGGTGCTTTCTTT. The genes are TRBV30 and TRBJ1-1; D is possibly TRBD1 (6 bases). The germline gives CDR1 GTSNPN, CDR2 SVGIG (reference sequence). Trimming removed 1 base at V and 11 bases at J, with 20 bases between. The CDR3 sequence is 14 residues long.

The CDR3 sequence is CAISESKEGSQPQHF. The CDR3 DNA reads as TGTGCCATCAGTGAGTCGAAGGAAGGCAGTCAGCCCCAGCATTTT. V usage is TRBV10-3 and J usage is TRBJ1-5; no clear D gene. V lost 0 bases and J lost 6, with 12 bases in between. Germline V gives CDR1 ENHRY, CDR2 SYGVKD. The CDR3 spans 15 residues.

The gene calls are TRBV23-1 and TRBJ2-2, with TRBD1 matching 7 bases. TRBV23-1 is given ORF status, its function remaining uncertain. J gave up 5 bases and V 0 bases, and 3 bases lay outside the gene matches. The CDR3 runs 15 residues. CDR3 amino acids: CASSQSGGETGELFF. The CDR3 coding sequence is TGCGCCAGCAGTCAATCAGGGGGCGAGACCGGGGAGCTGTTTTTT.

The rearrangement uses TRBV29-1 and TRBJ1-1; weak D call: TRBD1 (5 bases). This CDR3 is built from 13 residues. Germline V lookup: CDR1 SQVTM, CDR2 ANQGSEA. The V end was cut by 4 bases, the J end by 5 bases, with 14 bases between. The CDR3 DNA follows: TGCAGCGTTGGAGGGGAGGGAGGGACTGAAGCTTTCTTT. Encoded protein: CSVGGEGGTEAFF.

This chain connects TRBV6-5 to TRBJ2-3; 9 nucleotides align to TRBD2. J lost 6 bases, V lost 6 bases, and 7 bases had no gene match. The V gene's germline CDR1 is MNHEY and CDR2 SVGAGI. The length of the CDR3 is 14 residues. The chain's CDR3 is CASSFSGRGDTQYF. CDR3 DNA: TGTGCCAGCAGCTTTAGCGGGAGAGGGGATACGCAGTATTTT.

The chain carries TRBV10-1 and TRBJ2-1, with TRBD1 as a possible D gene (5 bases). Germline V gene sequence: CDR1 WNHNN, CDR2 SYGVQD (reference sequence). The CDR3 runs to 15 residues. V lost 2 bases, J lost 4 bases, and 12 bases lay in between. This CDR3 is CASSEGAPIYNEQFF. Here the CDR3 DNA reads TGCGCCAGCAGTGAGGGGGCTCCCATATACAATGAGCAGTTCTTC.

The sample holds a few counts of this clone. This chain joins TRBV7-2 and TRBJ2-7; no definite D call. V was trimmed by 1 base and J by 0 bases, leaving 10 bases between them. Per germline, CDR1 SGHTA and CDR2 FQGNSA. This CDR3 spans 15 amino acids. The CDR3 DNA reads TGTGCCAGCAGCTTAGGCGTGGGATACTCCTACGAGCAGTACTTC. Translating it yields CASSLGVGYSYEQYF.

This clone was observed at least ten times. CDR3: CASTLGGGTNEKLFF. CDR3 DNA: TGTGCCAGCACCCTAGGGGGAGGAACTAATGAAAAACTGTTTTTT. The chain employs TRBV6-1 and TRBJ1-4, with a tentative D call TRBD1 (6 bases). The V end lost 7 bases, the J end lost 1 base, and 13 bases lay between the germline ends. Germline V gene sequence: CDR1 MNHNS, CDR2 SASEGT. The CDR3 runs to 15 residues.

V and J are TRBV5-4 and TRBJ2-5; 10 bases align to TRBD2. The CDR3 covers 17 residues. The V segment lost 7 bases and the J segment 5 bases; nucleotides outside the gene matches: 17. In germline, CDR1 is SGHNT, CDR2 YYREEE (reference sequence). The CDR3 is CASGLASGSGIRETQYF. CDR3 nucleotide sequence: TGTGCCAGCGGCCTGGCTAGCGGGAGCGGAATCCGCGAGACCCAGTACTTC. The full variable domain, with the rest looked up from reference TRBV5-4 and TRBJ2-5, is ETGVTQSPTHLIKTRGQQVTLRCSSQSGHNTVSWYQQALGQGPQFIFQYYREEENGRGNFPPRFSGLQFPNYSSELNVNALELDDSALYLCASGLASGSGIRETQYFGPGTRLLVL.

This chain connects TRBV2 to TRBJ2-3; 7 bases line up with TRBD2. V lost 5 bases, J lost 5 bases, and 7 bases stayed unmatched. CDR3 length: 14 residues. Germline V gives CDR1 SNHLY, CDR2 FYNNEI. CDR3 sequence: CASSRTSIGDTQYF. CDR3 DNA: TGTGCCAGCAGTCGGACTAGTATCGGAGATACGCAGTATTTT.